The rows below give T cell receptor beta chains drawn from one sample of a study of cytomegalovirus exposure and HLA in healthy donors. Clones were read by immunoSEQ multiplex PCR, and TCRdb kept only the in-frame ones, dropping some. The sample lists 150,000 to 200,000 clones, about three quarters seen once, with 3% to 4.5% in the top ten. The specimen was PBMCs. All receptors derive from a woman aged 55-70 years in good health and CMV-seropositive. The CDR3 runs from the conserved cysteine through the conserved F or W. A D gene is named only where the DNA matches it firmly. The size field is filled for only some rows; it gives once, few, many or a size class.

clone size: .; J gene: TRBJ1-2; D gene: TRBD1; V gene: TRBV7-9; CDR3 protein: CASSLEGATNYGYTF; CDR3 DNA: TGTGCCAGCAGCTTAGAGGGGGCAACTAACTATGGCTACACCTTC
clone size: .; J gene: TRBJ1-3; D gene: .; V gene: TRBV9; CDR3 protein: CASSAETSQGNTIYF; CDR3 DNA: TGTGCCAGCAGCGCCGAAACAAGTCAGGGAAACACCATATATTTT
clone size: .; J gene: TRBJ2-1; D gene: TRBD2; V gene: TRBV7-9; CDR3 protein: CASSFVGGSVSYNEQFF; CDR3 DNA: TGTGCCAGCAGCTTCGTAGGCGGGAGTGTTTCCTACAATGAGCAGTTCTTC
clone size: .; J gene: TRBJ2-5; D gene: TRBD1; V gene: TRBV6-5; CDR3 protein: CASSYSPDRDQETQYF; CDR3 DNA: TGTGCCAGCAGTTACTCTCCGGACAGGGACCAAGAGACCCAGTACTTC
clone size: few; J gene: TRBJ1-3; D gene: .; V gene: TRBV5-6; CDR3 protein: CASSLVGRRDTIYF; CDR3 DNA: TGTGCCAGCAGCTTGGTTGGGAGGCGGGACACCATATATTTT
clone size: few; J gene: TRBJ1-5; D gene: .; V gene: TRBV9; CDR3 protein: CASGRVNQPQHF; CDR3 DNA: TGTGCCAGCGGGAGGGTAAATCAGCCCCAGCATTTT
clone size: .; J gene: TRBJ2-4; D gene: TRBD2; V gene: TRBV13; CDR3 protein: CASSRGGSDIQYF; CDR3 DNA: TGTGCCAGCAGCCGGGGGGGATCTGACATTCAGTACTTC
clone size: .; J gene: TRBJ1-2; D gene: .; V gene: TRBV19; CDR3 protein: CASSIRQGNYGYTF; CDR3 DNA: TGTGCCAGTAGTATCCGGCAGGGGAACTATGGCTACACCTTC
clone size: .; J gene: TRBJ2-3; D gene: TRBD1; V gene: TRBV7-2; CDR3 protein: CASSQGQGATDTQYF; CDR3 DNA: TGTGCCAGCAGCCAGGGACAGGGGGCAACAGATACGCAGTATTTT
clone size: .; J gene: TRBJ2-6; D gene: TRBD2; V gene: TRBV5-5; CDR3 protein: CASSLAGGASGANVLTF; CDR3 DNA: TGTGCCAGCAGCTTGGCGGGGGGGGCATCTGGGGCCAACGTCCTGACTTTC
clone size: .; J gene: TRBJ1-1; D gene: .; V gene: TRBV30; CDR3 protein: CAHPELFF; CDR3 DNA: TGTGCCCATCCGGAGTTATTCTTT
clone size: .; J gene: TRBJ1-1; D gene: TRBD1; V gene: TRBV11-1; CDR3 protein: CASSLRFTGTGASEAFF; CDR3 DNA: TGTGCCAGCAGCCTTAGGTTCACCGGGACAGGGGCTTCTGAAGCTTTCTTT
clone size: once; J gene: TRBJ2-2; D gene: .; V gene: TRBV5-5; CDR3 protein: CASSLLLGDTGELFF; CDR3 DNA: TGTGCCAGCAGCTTACTCCTCGGGGACACCGGGGAGCTGTTTTTT
clone size: .; J gene: TRBJ2-5; D gene: TRBD1; V gene: TRBV11-3; CDR3 protein: CASSPGTGLSETQYF; CDR3 DNA: TGTGCCAGCAGCCCAGGGACAGGGTTATCAGAGACCCAGTACTTC
clone size: .; J gene: TRBJ2-1; D gene: .; V gene: TRBV6-1; CDR3 protein: CASSEARVLREQFF; CDR3 DNA: TGTGCCAGCAGTGAAGCGAGGGTGCTGAGGGAGCAGTTCTTC
clone size: .; J gene: TRBJ1-1; D gene: .; V gene: TRBV11-2; CDR3 protein: CASSLARGNTEAFF; CDR3 DNA: TGTGCCAGCAGCTTAGCCAGGGGAAACACTGAAGCTTTCTTT
clone size: .; J gene: TRBJ2-7; D gene: TRBD1; V gene: TRBV30; CDR3 protein: CAWSVGTVGSYEQYF; CDR3 DNA: TGTGCCTGGAGTGTAGGGACAGTCGGGTCATACGAGCAGTACTTC
clone size: few; J gene: TRBJ2-1; D gene: TRBD2; V gene: TRBV9; CDR3 protein: CASSPRLAGSEQFF; CDR3 DNA: TGTGCCAGCAGCCCCCGGCTAGCGGGAAGTGAGCAGTTCTTC
clone size: .; J gene: TRBJ2-3; D gene: .; V gene: TRBV7-3; CDR3 protein: CASGRGTDTQYF; CDR3 DNA: TGTGCCAGCGGGCGGGGAACAGATACGCAGTATTTT
clone size: .; J gene: TRBJ2-5; D gene: .; V gene: TRBV15; CDR3 protein: CATSRDYPATQYF; CDR3 DNA: TGTGCCACCAGCCGTGACTATCCGGCGACCCAGTACTTC
clone size: .; J gene: TRBJ1-6; D gene: TRBD1; V gene: TRBV5-1; CDR3 protein: CASRETGGVQSPLHF; CDR3 DNA: TGCGCCAGCAGGGAGACAGGGGGCGTTCAGTCACCCCTCCACTTT
clone size: .; J gene: TRBJ2-5; D gene: TRBD2; V gene: TRBV5-1; CDR3 protein: CASSLELAGGGTQYF; CDR3 DNA: TGCGCCAGCAGCTTGGAACTAGCGGGTGGGGGGACCCAGTACTTC
clone size: .; J gene: TRBJ2-3; D gene: .; V gene: TRBV6-4; CDR3 protein: CASSPSIYAGDTQYF; CDR3 DNA: TGTGCCAGCAGCCCCTCCATTTACGCGGGAGATACGCAGTATTTT
clone size: once; J gene: TRBJ2-1; D gene: .; V gene: TRBV5-4; CDR3 protein: CASSLTRGEQFF; CDR3 DNA: TGTGCCAGCAGCTTGACGCGTGGTGAGCAGTTCTTC
clone size: .; J gene: TRBJ1-2; D gene: TRBD1; V gene: TRBV5-4; CDR3 protein: CASSLGGQRTGYTF; CDR3 DNA: TGTGCCAGCAGCTTGGGGGGACAGAGGACTGGCTACACCTTC
clone size: .; J gene: TRBJ1-2; D gene: TRBD1; V gene: TRBV9; CDR3 protein: CASSPSPGTGGYGYTF; CDR3 DNA: TGTGCCAGCAGCCCAAGTCCCGGGACAGGGGGGTATGGCTACACCTTC
clone size: .; J gene: TRBJ2-2; D gene: .; V gene: TRBV9; CDR3 protein: CASSVEPTKYTGELFF; CDR3 DNA: TGTGCCAGCAGCGTAGAGCCTACGAAGTACACCGGGGAGCTGTTTTTT